Given below is one TCR beta chain in context. Its antigen is currently unknown. This sample was included in a study of OX40 agonist ivuxolimab in advanced cancers. The wider study: Patients assigned to dose escalation were diagnosed with hepatocellular carcinoma, melanoma, renal cell or head and neck cancer.

This table comes from immunoSEQ multiplex PCR, and its TCRdb copy is limited to in-frame clones, with some not included. The table records over 65,000 clones, about four fifths of them present only once. Germline CDR1 and CDR2: MNHEY and SVGAGI. V dropped 6 bases and J dropped 5; count of bases not matched to a gene: 5. CDR3 length equals 14 residues. Study-wide results and limits: Blood T cells, both CD4+ and CD8+, expanded clonally by week 6 at 0.1 to 3.0 mg/kg.

Enrollment shut out patients with autoimmune disease history or systemic immunosuppression. The chain carries TRBV6-5 and TRBJ1-1, with 11 bases aligning to TRBD1. This sequence was found in an adult with an advanced solid tumor such as melanoma, head and neck, liver or kidney cancer. Sample: CD4+ or CD8+ T cells sorted from blood, taken in a trial of the OX40 agonist ivuxolimab. The CDR3 nucleotides are TGTGCCAGCAGGAAGGACAGGGGGCCTACTGAAGCTTTCTTT. It yields the protein CASRKDRGPTEAFF.